The 10 T cell receptor beta chains below were found in one sample sequenced in a study of T cells in Graves' hyperthyroidism and ophthalmopathy. TCR beta CDR3 sequences were amplified from RNA transcripts. The study used the HTBI primer set for a first-round RT-PCR of the TCR CDR3. TCRdb reanalysed the multiplex PCR reads using MiXCR and keeps one entry per CDR3 protein. The sample shows about 740,000 distinct CDR3 sequences, around 13% of them seen only once. The sample taken for sequencing was blood. These receptors were taken from a young woman with Graves' hyperthyroidism.

This clonotype was seen at least ten times. The rearrangement uses TRBV7-6 and TRBJ2-2, with D perhaps TRBD2 (5 bases). CDR3 length: 18 residues. Germline CDR1 and CDR2: SGHVS and FNYEAQ. The V and J ends lost 5 bases and 1 base respectively, with 20 bases between them. As DNA, the CDR3 is TGTGCCAGCAGCCACCCTGTGAGGGCTGGGAAGAACACCGGGGAGCTGTTTTTT. Protein product: CASSHPVRAGKNTGELFF.

V gene TRBV7-2 combines with J gene TRBJ2-7; the match to TRBD2 covers 10 bases. CDR3 length equals 16 residues. The trim removed 5 bases at V and 2 bases at J, leaving 9 bases unmatched. The germline V gene encodes CDR1 SGHTA and CDR2 FQGNSA. As DNA, the CDR3 is TGTGCCAGCAGCAGAGTAGCGGGAGGCCAAACCTACGAGCAGTACTTC. Amino acid sequence: CASSRVAGGQTYEQYF.

This chain links TRBV3-1 with TRBJ1-6; D uncertain. The CDR3 is 14 amino acids. Germline CDR1 LGHDT, CDR2 YNNKEL (reference sequence). With 0 bases removed from V and 9 bases from J, the gap between germline ends came to 9 bases. The CDR3 nucleotides are TGTGCCAGCAGCCAAGAGTATTGGGGTTCACCCCTCCACTTT. This gives the protein CASSQEYWGSPLHF.

This clonotype showed up many times. CDR3 DNA sequence: TGTGCCAGCAGCTCAGGGACTAGCGGGAGATTACATGGGGAGCAGTTCTTC. As protein: CASSSGTSGRLHGEQFF. The gene calls are TRBV11-2 and TRBJ2-1; the match to TRBD2 covers 14 bases. CDR1 and CDR2 from the germline V gene are SGHAT and FQNNGV. CDR3 length: 17 residues. V lost 4 bases and J lost 10; bases outside the gene matches: 12.

This clonotype came up many times. The chain couples TRBV2 to TRBJ2-1; 14 bases align to TRBD2. Germline trimming cut 6 bases from V and 5 bases from J; bases unmatched to any gene: 24. The CDR3 runs to 22 residues. Germline V gene lookup returns CDR1 SNHLY and CDR2 FYNNEI. CDR3 nucleotides: TGTGCCAGCAGACCAGGACTAGCGGGAGGTAGGGATCGACCCCGGATAAACAATGAGCAGTTCTTC. Amino acid sequence: CASRPGLAGGRDRPRINNEQFF.

This clonotype occurred many times. This chain joins TRBV24-1 and TRBJ1-4; D might be TRBD1 (5 bases). CDR1 KGHDR and CDR2 SFDVKD come from the germline V gene. This CDR3 is 15 amino acids long. V gave up 5 bases and J gave up 6 bases, with 15 bases separating them. CDR3 nucleotides: TGTGCCACCAGTGGGAGGGACGGATCGGATGAAAAACTGTTTTTT. Amino acids: CATSGRDGSDEKLFF.

Only a few counts were recorded for this clonotype. This chain's CDR3 is CASSLNSGKEAFF. The CDR3 DNA sequence: TGTGCCAGCAGTTTAAATTCTGGGAAAGAAGCTTTCTTT. This chain connects TRBV27 to TRBJ1-1; no clear D. The ends were cut back, 2 bases at V and 8 bases at J, with 12 bases in the middle. The CDR3 consists of 13 residues. Germline V gives CDR1 MNHEY, CDR2 SMNVEV (reference sequence).

This clonotype was detected many times. CDR3 sequence reads: CASSGEAGYEQYF. CDR3 DNA: TGTGCCAGCAGCGGAGAGGCCGGATACGAGCAGTACTTC. The V and J genes are TRBV7-8 and TRBJ2-7, with unresolved D. The CDR3 is 13 residues long. V was cut by 5 bases and J by 4 bases, with 12 bases left in between. Germline CDR1 is SGHVS and CDR2 is FQNEAQ.

J is TRBJ1-1 and V is TRBV7-2; D gene uncertain. The CDR3 runs to 14 residues. Germline V gives CDR1 SGHTA, CDR2 FQGNSA. Trimming pared 5 bases from V and 1 base from J, leaving 11 bases between. This CDR3 is CASSPTLPNTEAFF. The CDR3 DNA reads TGTGCCAGCAGCCCCACACTACCGAACACTGAAGCTTTCTTT. Full variable domain (remainder filled in from reference TRBV7-2 and TRBJ1-1): GAGVSQSPSNKVTEKGKDVELRCDPISGHTALYWYRQSLGQGLEFLIYFQGNSAPDKSGLPSDRFSAERTGGSVSTLTIQRTQQEDSAVYLCASSPTLPNTEAFFGQGTRLTVV.

About this clonotype itself: A read error may produce the germline difference seen at one junction end. The V call is TRBV6-5, the J call TRBJ2-5, with 10 positions matching TRBD1. This CDR3 spans 15 amino acids. Germline V CDR1 and CDR2: MNHEY, SVGAGI. Here the CDR3 reads CAGSYEGQGRETQYF. CDR3 in DNA: TGTGCCGGCAGTTACGAGGGACAGGGGAGAGAGACCCAGTACTTC.